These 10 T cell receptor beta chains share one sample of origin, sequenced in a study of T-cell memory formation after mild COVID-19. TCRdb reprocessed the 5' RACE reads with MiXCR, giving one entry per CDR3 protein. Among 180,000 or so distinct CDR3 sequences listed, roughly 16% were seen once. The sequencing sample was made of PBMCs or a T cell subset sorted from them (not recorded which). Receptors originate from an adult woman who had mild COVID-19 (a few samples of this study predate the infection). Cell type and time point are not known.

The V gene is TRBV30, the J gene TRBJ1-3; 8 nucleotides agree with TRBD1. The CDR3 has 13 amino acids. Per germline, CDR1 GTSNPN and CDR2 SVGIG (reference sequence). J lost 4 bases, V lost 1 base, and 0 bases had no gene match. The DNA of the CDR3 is TGTGCCTGGAGTGGGACAGGGGGAAACACCATATATTTT. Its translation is CAWSGTGGNTIYF.

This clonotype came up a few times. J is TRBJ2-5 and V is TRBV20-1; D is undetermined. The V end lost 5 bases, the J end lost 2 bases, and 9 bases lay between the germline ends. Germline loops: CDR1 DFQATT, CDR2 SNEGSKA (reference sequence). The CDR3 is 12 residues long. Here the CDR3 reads CSADSRQETQYF. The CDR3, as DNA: TGCAGTGCTGATAGTAGGCAAGAGACCCAGTACTTC.

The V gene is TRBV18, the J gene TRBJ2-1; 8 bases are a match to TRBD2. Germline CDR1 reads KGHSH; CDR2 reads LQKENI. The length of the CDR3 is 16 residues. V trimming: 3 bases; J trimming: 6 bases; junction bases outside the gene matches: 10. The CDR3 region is CASSPSLGLGGNEQFF. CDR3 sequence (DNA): TGTGCCAGCTCACCGTCTCTGGGACTAGGTGGCAATGAGCAGTTCTTC.

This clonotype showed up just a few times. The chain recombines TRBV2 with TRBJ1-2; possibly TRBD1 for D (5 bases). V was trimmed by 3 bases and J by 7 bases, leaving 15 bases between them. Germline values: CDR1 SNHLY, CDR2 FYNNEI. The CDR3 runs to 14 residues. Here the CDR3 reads CASSEVGQGGGYTF. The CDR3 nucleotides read TGTGCCAGCAGTGAGGTTGGGCAGGGTGGTGGCTACACCTTC.

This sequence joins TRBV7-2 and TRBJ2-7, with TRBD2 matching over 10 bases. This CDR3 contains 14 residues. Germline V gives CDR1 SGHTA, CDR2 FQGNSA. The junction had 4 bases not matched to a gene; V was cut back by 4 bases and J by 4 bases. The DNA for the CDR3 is TGTGCCAGCAGCTCGGCTAGCGGGGGATACGAGCAGTACTTC. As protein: CASSSASGGYEQYF.

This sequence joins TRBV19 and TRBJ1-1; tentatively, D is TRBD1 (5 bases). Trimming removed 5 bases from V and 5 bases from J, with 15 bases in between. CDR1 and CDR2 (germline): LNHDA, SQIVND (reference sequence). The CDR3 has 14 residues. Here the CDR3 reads CASSGGGRMTEAFF. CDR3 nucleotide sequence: TGTGCCAGTAGTGGCGGGGGACGGATGACTGAAGCTTTCTTT.

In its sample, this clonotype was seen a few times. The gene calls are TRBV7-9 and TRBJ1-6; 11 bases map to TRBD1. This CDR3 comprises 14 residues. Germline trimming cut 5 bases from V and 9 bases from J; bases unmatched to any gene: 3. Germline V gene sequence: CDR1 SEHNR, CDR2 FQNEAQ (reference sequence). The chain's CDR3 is CASSLGTGGSPLHF. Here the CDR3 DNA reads TGTGCCAGCAGCCTCGGGACAGGGGGTTCACCCCTCCACTTT. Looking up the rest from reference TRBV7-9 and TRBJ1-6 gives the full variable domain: DTGVSQNPRHKITKRGQNVTFRCDPISEHNRLYWYRQTLGQGPEFLTYFQNEAQLEKSRLLSDRFSAERPKGSFSTLEIQRTEQGDSAMYLCASSLGTGGSPLHFGNGTRLTVT.

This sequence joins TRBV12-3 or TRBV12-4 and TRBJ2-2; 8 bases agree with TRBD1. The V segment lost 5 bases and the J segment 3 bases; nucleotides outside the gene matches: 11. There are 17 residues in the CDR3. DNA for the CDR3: TGTGCCAGCAGTCCAGTTTGGGACAGGAGGTACACCGGGGAGCTGTTTTTT. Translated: CASSPVWDRRYTGELFF.

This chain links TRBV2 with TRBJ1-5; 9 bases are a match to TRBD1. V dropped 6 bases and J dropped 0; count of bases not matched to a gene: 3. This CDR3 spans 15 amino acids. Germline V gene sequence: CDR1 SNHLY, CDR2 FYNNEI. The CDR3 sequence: CASRDRGYSNQPQHF. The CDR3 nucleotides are TGTGCCAGCAGGGACAGGGGATATAGCAATCAGCCCCAGCATTTT.

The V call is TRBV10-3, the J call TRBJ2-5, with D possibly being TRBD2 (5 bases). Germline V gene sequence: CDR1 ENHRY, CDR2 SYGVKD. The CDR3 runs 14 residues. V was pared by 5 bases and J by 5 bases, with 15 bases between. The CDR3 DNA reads TGTGCCATCAGTAGCGGAGGCCTTGGGGAGACCCAGTACTTC. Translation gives CAISSGGLGETQYF.